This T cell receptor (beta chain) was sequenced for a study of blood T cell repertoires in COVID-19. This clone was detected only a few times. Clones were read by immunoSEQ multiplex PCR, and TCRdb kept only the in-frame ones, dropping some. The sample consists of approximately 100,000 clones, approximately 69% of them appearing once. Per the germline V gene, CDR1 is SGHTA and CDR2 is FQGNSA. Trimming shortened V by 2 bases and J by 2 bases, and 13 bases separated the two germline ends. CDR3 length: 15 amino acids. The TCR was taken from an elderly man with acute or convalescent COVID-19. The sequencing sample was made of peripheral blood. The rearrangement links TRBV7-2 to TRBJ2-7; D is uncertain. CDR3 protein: CASSLLVSRTYEQYF. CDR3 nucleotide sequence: TGTGCCAGCAGCTTACTAGTCTCAAGGACCTACGAGCAGTACTTC.